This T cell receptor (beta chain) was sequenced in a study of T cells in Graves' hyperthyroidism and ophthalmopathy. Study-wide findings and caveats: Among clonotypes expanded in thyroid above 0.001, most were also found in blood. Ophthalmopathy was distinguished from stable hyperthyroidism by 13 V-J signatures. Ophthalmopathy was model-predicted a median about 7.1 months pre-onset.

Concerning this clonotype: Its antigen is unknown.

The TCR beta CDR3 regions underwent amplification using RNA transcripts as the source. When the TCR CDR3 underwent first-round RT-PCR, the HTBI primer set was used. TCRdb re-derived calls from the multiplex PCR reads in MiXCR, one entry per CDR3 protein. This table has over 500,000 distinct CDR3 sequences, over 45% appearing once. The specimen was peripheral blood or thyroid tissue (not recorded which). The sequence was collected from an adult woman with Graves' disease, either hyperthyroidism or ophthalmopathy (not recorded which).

The CDR3 loop is CASSIDRSSYNEQYF. The CDR3 DNA reads TGTGCCAGCAGCATCGACAGAAGCTCCTACAATGAGCAGTACTTC. The rearrangement links TRBV7-9 to TRBJ2-1; D possibly corresponds to TRBD1 (5 bases). The J call may be mistaken, given a closer DNA end match to TRBJ2-7. CDR3 size: 15 residues. Germline CDR1 reads SEHNR; CDR2 reads FQNEAQ (reference sequence).